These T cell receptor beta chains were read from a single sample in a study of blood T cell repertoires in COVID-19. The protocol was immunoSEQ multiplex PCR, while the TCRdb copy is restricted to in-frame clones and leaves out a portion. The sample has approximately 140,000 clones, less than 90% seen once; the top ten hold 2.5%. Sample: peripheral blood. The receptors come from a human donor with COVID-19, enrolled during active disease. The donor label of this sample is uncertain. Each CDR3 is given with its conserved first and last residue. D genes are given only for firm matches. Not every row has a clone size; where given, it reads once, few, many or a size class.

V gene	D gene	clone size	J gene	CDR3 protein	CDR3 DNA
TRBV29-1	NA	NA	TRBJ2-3	CSAGDFTDTQYF	TGCAGCGCGGGGGACTTCACAGATACGCAGTATTTT
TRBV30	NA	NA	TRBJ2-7	CAWSVLFAPYEQYF	TGTGCCTGGAGTGTCCTATTTGCCCCCTACGAGCAGTACTTC
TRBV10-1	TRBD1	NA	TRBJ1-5	CASNGQGHWTAENSNQPQHF	TGCGCCAGTAACGGACAGGGCCACTGGACCGCCGAGAATAGCAATCAGCCCCAGCATTTT
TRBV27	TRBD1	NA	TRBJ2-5	CASSRGRGLQETQYF	TGTGCCAGCAGTCGTGGCAGGGGGCTTCAAGAGACCCAGTACTTC
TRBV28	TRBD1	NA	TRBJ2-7	CASKDGTGGYEQYF	TGTGCCAGCAAAGACGGGACAGGGGGCTACGAGCAGTACTTC
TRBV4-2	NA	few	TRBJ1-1	CASRPEGGITEAFF	TGTGCCAGCAGACCTGAAGGGGGAATCACTGAAGCTTTCTTT
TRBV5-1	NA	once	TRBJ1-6	CASSLENPYNSPLHF	TGCGCCAGCAGCCTAGAGAACCCCTATAATTCACCCCTCCACTTT
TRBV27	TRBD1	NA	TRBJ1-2	CASRAVWDRVSYGYTF	TGTGCCAGCAGGGCCGTGTGGGACAGGGTTAGCTATGGCTACACCTTC
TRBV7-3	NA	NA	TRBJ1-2	CASSLAPAGGYTF	TGTGCCAGCAGCTTGGCCCCTGCGGGTGGCTACACCTTC
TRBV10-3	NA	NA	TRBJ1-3	CAIGFTDSPGNTIYF	TGTGCCATCGGCTTTACGGACAGTCCTGGAAACACCATATATTTT
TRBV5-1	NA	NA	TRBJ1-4	CASSPELATNEKLFF	TGCGCCAGCAGCCCCGAGCTAGCAACTAATGAAAAACTGTTTTTT
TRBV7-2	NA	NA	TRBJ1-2	CASSLAVQGDRGYTF	TGTGCCAGCAGCTTAGCGGTTCAGGGCGATCGAGGCTACACCTTC
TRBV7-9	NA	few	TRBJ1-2	CASSFTGPYGYTF	TGTGCCAGCAGCTTTACAGGGCCCTATGGCTACACCTTC
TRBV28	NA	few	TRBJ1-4	CATGPGGNEKLFF	TGTGCCACCGGTCCCGGAGGTAATGAAAAACTGTTTTTT
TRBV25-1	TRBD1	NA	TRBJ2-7	CASSPGQLSYEQYF	TGTGCCAGCAGCCCGGGACAGCTTTCCTACGAGCAGTACTTC
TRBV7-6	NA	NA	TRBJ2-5	CASSLDPGETQYF	TGTGCCAGCAGCTTAGACCCAGGAGAGACCCAGTACTTC
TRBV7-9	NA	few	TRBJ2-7	CASSLASRSSYEQYF	TGTGCCAGCAGCTTAGCTAGTAGGAGCTCCTACGAGCAGTACTTC
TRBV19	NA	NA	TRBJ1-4	CASSPIQGEKLFF	TGTGCCAGTAGTCCGATACAGGGTGAAAAACTGTTTTTT
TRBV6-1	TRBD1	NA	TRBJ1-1	CASSDGTANTEAFF	TGTGCCAGCAGTGACGGGACAGCGAACACTGAAGCTTTCTTT
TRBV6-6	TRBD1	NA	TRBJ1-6	CASSRQGYLGNSPLHF	TGTGCCAGCAGTCGACAGGGATACTTGGGGAATTCACCCCTCCACTTT
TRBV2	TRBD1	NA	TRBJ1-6	CASNLQGGMDSPLHF	TGTGCCAGCAATTTACAGGGGGGTATGGATTCACCCCTCCACTTT
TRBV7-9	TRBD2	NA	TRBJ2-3	CASRSGGGTDTQYF	TGTGCCAGCAGGAGCGGGGGGGGCACAGATACGCAGTATTTT
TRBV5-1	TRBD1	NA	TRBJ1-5	CASSLGTGYNQPQHF	TGCGCCAGCAGCTTGGGGACAGGGTACAATCAGCCCCAGCATTTT
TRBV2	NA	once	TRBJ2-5	CASIGGGLGGETQYF	TGTGCCAGCATAGGAGGAGGGCTCGGAGGAGAGACCCAGTACTTC
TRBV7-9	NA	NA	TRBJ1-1	CASSLGAENTEAFF	TGTGCCAGCAGCTTAGGTGCAGAGAACACTGAAGCTTTCTTT
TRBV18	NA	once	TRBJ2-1	CASSPGETEQFF	TGTGCCAGCTCACCCGGGGAAACGGAGCAGTTCTTC
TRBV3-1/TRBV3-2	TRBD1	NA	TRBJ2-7	CASSTRPADRGNYEQYF	TGTGCCAGCAGCACTCGCCCCGCCGACAGGGGGAACTACGAGCAGTACTTC
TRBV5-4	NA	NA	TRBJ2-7	CASSLAPGSYEQYF	TGTGCCAGCAGCTTGGCCCCCGGTTCCTACGAGCAGTACTTC
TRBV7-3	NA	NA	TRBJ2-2	CASSLGVLTGELFF	TGTGCCAGCAGCCTCGGGGTCCTAACCGGGGAGCTGTTTTTT
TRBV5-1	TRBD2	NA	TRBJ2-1	CASSYTGRTSGRAYNEQFF	TGCGCCAGCAGTTATACAGGGAGGACTAGCGGGAGGGCCTACAATGAGCAGTTCTTC
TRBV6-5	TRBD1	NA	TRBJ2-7	CASSPAGGTFYEQYF	TGTGCCAGCAGCCCCGCAGGGGGCACATTCTACGAGCAGTACTTC
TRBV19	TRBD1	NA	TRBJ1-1	CATTGGGLNTEAFF	TGTGCCACGACAGGAGGGGGCTTGAACACTGAAGCTTTCTTT
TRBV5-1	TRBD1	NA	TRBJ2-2	CASSSGQGDGELFF	TGCGCCAGCAGCTCGGGACAGGGGGACGGGGAGCTGTTTTTT
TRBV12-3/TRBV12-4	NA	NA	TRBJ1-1	CASSLVPDFIAFF	TGTGCCAGCAGTTTAGTGCCGGACTTTATTGCTTTCTTT
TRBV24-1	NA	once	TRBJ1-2	CATSDSGGGSGGYTF	TGTGCCACCAGTGATTCCGGGGGTGGTAGTGGCGGCTACACCTTC
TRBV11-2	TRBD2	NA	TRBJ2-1	CASSATGTTNNEQFF	TGTGCCAGCAGCGCCACCGGGACTACAAACAATGAGCAGTTCTTC
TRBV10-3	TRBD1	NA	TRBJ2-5	CAIREDRSQETQYF	TGTGCCATCAGGGAGGACAGGTCTCAAGAGACCCAGTACTTC
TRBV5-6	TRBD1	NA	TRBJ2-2	CASSWRGTGDTGELFF	TGTGCCAGCAGCTGGAGGGGGACAGGGGACACCGGGGAGCTGTTTTTT
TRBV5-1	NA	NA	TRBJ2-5	CASSLGPTGQETQYF	TGCGCCAGCAGCTTGGGGCCGACAGGTCAAGAGACCCAGTACTTC
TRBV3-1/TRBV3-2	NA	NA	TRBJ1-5	CASSQDHTINQPQHF	TGTGCCAGCAGCCAAGATCACACTATCAATCAGCCCCAGCATTTT
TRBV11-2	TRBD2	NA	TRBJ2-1	CASSLTWTSGGTGEQFF	TGTGCCAGCAGCCTTACCTGGACTAGCGGGGGGACGGGTGAGCAGTTCTTC
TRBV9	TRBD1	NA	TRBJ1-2	CASSARQGGYGYTF	TGTGCCAGCAGCGCAAGACAGGGCGGCTATGGCTACACCTTC
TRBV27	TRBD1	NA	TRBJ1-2	CASSSQGAESYYGYTF	TGTGCCAGCAGTTCTCAGGGGGCGGAGAGTTACTATGGCTACACCTTC
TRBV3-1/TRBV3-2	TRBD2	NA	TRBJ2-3	CASSQVLADTDTQYF	TGTGCCAGCAGCCAAGTCCTAGCGGACACAGATACGCAGTATTTT
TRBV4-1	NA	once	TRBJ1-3	CASSPRPTDGNTIYF	TGCGCCAGCAGCCCTCGTCCGACTGACGGAAACACCATATATTTT
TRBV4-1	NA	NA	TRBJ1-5	CASSQETGYRGNQPQHF	TGCGCCAGCAGCCAAGAAACAGGGTATCGAGGCAATCAGCCCCAGCATTTT
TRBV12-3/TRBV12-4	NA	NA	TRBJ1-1	CASSSGPEAFF	TGTGCCAGCAGTTCCGGTCCTGAAGCTTTCTTT